The present entry profiles one T cell receptor (beta chain) with its context. What it binds is unknown. Losses at the gene ends were 5 bases for V and 2 bases for J; bases not matched to a gene: 7. The CDR3 extends over 15 amino acids. CDR1 and CDR2 from the germline V gene are SGHDN and FVKESK. This sample stems from a study of CD8 T cells in Susac syndrome. About the study: At the time their blood was drawn, patients with Susac syndrome were either therapy-naive, on corticosteroids (with some of them also receiving intravenous immunoglobulin), or on intravenous immunoglobulin alone.

FACS was used to enrich TEMRA cells, whereas the CD8+ and CD4+ T cells were obtained by negative isolation. Whole-study findings and limits: Five or six Susac-specific public clones appeared in CD8+ TEMRA repertoires, and some 16 in total CD8+ repertoires.

Reverse transcription of about 0.5 to 1 ug RNA used random hexamers. The CDR3 of TCR beta was amplified by immunoSEQ multiplex PCR across 54 Vbeta and 13 Jbeta. TCRdb itself ran the immunoSEQ multiplex PCR reads through MiXCR, one entry per CDR3 protein. The sample includes about 130,000 distinct CDR3 sequences, around 96% of them seen just once. The clonotype comes from a human donor with Susac syndrome. The chain uses TRBV14 and TRBJ2-3; 7 bases are a match to TRBD1. Material: CD8+ T cells from PBMCs. CDR3 loop: CASSTRQGPTDTQYF. DNA of the CDR3: TGTGCCAGCAGCACCCGACAGGGTCCCACAGATACGCAGTATTTT. The entire variable domain, with the rest obtained from reference TRBV14 and TRBJ2-3, is as follows: EAGVTQFPSHSVIEKGQTVTLRCDPISGHDNLYWYRRVMGKEIKFLLHFVKESKQDESGMPNNRFLAERTGGTYSTLKVQPAELEDSGVYFCASSTRQGPTDTQYFGPGTRLTVL.